Sequencing of this T cell receptor beta chain was carried out in a study of identical twins (dated by TCRdb to the mid-2010s). At the level of the whole study: To test whether fetal clonotypes persist, this study deep-sequenced TCR alpha and beta repertoires from monozygotic twins, from unrelated adults of various ages, and from cord blood. To rule out contamination, replicate twin experiments were performed at different times with different library preparation protocols. General study outcomes and caveats: In monozygotic twins, out-of-frame TCR alpha sharing was systematically underestimated by recombination models, although the models agreed with sharing between unrelated individuals. In beta out-of-frame sequences, excess twin sharing was weaker, because having fewer shared sequences lowered the signal-to-noise ratio. Fewer insertions were carried by abundant cord blood beta clonotypes, a similar but weaker trend appeared in young adult naive repertoires, and no such trend appeared in memory repertoires. Compared with coincidental sharing between unrelated individuals, an excess of low generation-probability sequences was observed among out-of-frame TCR alpha sequences shared between twins. Conclusions relied on cross-sectional statistical analysis, since the same donors could not be followed over many years. Invariant T cells such as MAIT and iNKT could partly confound zero-insertion analyses, although diverse VJ usage argued against such confounding for most clonotypes.

To prepare the library, 5' RACE was applied. The sequencing machine was an Illumina HiSeq 2000. A universal primer binding site was added through template switching, and the final cDNA carried a unique molecular identifier so that TCR cDNA molecules could be counted accurately. First-strand cDNA for TCR alpha and beta chains was synthesized from specific primers in the conserved constant-segment region. To control for contamination, every cDNA library carried two barcodes: a SMART-Mk sample barcode plus Illumina barcodes. TruSeq adapter sequences and Illumina sample barcodes were added in two successive PCR steps. The TCR alpha and beta cDNA libraries were sequenced on the Illumina HiSeq platform using custom primers. As for the original processing: Unique molecular identifiers were extracted from raw reads with MiGEC, and CDR3 positions were determined with MiXCR. For each individual, recombination models were inferred using an EM algorithm with the repgenHMM and IGoR tools. Shared clonotypes were analyzed with the tcR package in R, and sharing was normalized by the product of cloneset sizes. To study raw recombination without the effects of thymic and clonal selection, out-of-frame nonproductive sequences were analyzed. TCRdb trimmed public reads at Q25 via fastp, called clones via MiXCR and kept in-frame beta chains. Here each entry gathers all rows of one CDR3 protein and keeps the most common genes and DNA. The V and J calls were not made by the authors but by TCRdb's processing. The sample table lists about 530,000 distinct CDR3 sequences, 20% to 25% of them with a count of one. In total, the top ten clones hold approximately 0.5% of the sample.

Concerning this clonotype: It lacks a known antigen. Base qualities are not at hand, and no much larger clone is one base apart.

The junction shows trimming of 7 bases on V and 0 bases on J, plus 21 bases between the germline ends. The germline V gene (reference sequence) gives CDR1 as DFQATT and CDR2 as SNEGSKA. Reading from cysteine to phenylalanine, the CDR3 counts 16 amino acids. The retained sequence is limited to the CDR3, 48 bases, with the frame set at the first base. All donors were healthy Caucasians. Three pairs of female monozygotic twins, all aged 18 to 29 years, were included in the twin cohort. Positive isolation kits from Invitrogen were used to isolate CD4+ and CD8+ T cell populations. The sample was also linked to a second study, of yellow fever vaccine responses in identical twins. In that second paper, the authors write: According to the authors, in identical twins the way T cells responded to vaccination appeared partly convergent and partly personalized. Focusing on identical twins, the study followed the T cell clones that responded to the vaccine, and did so with precision.

This TCR derives from a woman between 18 and 30 years old in good health. The sequence links TRBV20-1 to TRBJ2-5, with TRBD2 tentatively as D gene (6 bases match). Sequenced material: CD4+ T cells sorted from blood. The nucleotides read TGCAGTGTCTTGGCCCCGTTCCGGGACTACCAAGAGACCCAGTACTTC. It is translated as CSVLAPFRDYQETQYF.